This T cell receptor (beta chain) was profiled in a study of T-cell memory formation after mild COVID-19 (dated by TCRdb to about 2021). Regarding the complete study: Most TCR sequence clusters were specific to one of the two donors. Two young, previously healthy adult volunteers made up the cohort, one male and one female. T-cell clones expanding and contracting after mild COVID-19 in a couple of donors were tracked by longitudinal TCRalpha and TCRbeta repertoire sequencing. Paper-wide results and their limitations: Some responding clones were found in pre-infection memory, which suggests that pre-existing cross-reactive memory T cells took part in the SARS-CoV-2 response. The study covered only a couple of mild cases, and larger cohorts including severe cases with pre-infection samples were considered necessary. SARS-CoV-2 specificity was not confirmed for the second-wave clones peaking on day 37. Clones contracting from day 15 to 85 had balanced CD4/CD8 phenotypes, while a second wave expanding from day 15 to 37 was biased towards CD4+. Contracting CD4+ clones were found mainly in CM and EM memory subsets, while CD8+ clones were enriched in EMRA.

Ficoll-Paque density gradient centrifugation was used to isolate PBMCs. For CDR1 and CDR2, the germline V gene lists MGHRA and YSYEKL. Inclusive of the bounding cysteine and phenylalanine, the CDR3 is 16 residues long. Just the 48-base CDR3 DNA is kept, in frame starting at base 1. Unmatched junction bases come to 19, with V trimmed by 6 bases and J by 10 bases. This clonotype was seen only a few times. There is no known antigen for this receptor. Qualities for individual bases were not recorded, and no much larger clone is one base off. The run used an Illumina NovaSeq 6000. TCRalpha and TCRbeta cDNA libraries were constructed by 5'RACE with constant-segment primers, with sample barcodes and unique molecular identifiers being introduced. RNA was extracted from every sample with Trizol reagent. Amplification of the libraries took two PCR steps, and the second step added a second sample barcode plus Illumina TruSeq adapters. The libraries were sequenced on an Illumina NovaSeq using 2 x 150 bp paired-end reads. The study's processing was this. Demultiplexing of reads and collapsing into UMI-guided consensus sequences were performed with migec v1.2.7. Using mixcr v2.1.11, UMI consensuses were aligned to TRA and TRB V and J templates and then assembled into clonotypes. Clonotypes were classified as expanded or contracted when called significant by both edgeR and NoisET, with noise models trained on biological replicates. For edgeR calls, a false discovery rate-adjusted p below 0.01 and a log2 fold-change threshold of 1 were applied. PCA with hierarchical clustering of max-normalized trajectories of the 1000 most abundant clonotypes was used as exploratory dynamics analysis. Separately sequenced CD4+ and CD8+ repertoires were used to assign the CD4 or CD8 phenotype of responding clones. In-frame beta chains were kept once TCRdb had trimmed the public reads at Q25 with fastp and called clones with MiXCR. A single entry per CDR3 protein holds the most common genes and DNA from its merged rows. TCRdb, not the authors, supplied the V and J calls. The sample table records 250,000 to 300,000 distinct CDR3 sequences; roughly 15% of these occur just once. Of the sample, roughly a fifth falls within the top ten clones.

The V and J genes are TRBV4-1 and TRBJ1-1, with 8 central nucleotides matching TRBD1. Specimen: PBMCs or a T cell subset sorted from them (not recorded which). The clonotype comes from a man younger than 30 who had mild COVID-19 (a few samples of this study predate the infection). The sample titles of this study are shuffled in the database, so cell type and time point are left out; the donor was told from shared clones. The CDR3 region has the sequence CASRGFGTGPGRGAFF. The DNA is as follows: TGCGCCAGCAGGGGTTTCGGGACAGGCCCTGGGAGGGGAGCTTTCTTT.